The present T cell receptor beta chain was sequenced within a study of CD8+ T cells in alopecia areata. About this clone: Its antigen remains unknown.

Study findings and constraints: Patients shared TCRs less clearly than mice did, possibly for HLA-related reasons. Normal scalp had lower clonality than lesional scalp, with alopecia totalis/universalis lesions showing this most strongly.

Investigators isolated RNA and reverse transcribed it into cDNA to act as the sequencing template. Produced via immunoSEQ multiplex PCR; TCRdb's table is partial and in-frame only. The top ten hold under 2% of the sample, which has about 180,000 clones, roughly 60% seen once. The V end was cut by 7 bases, the J end by 3 bases, with 15 bases between. The CDR3 is 13 residues long. Germline loops: CDR1 SQVTM, CDR2 ANQGSEA. The chain is built from TRBV29-1 and TRBJ1-2; D perhaps matches TRBD1 (6 bases). Material: CD4+ T cells sorted from blood, obtained at week 0. The TCR comes from a human donor with alopecia areata. CDR3 sequence reads: CSASPQGHYGYTF. The CDR3 DNA follows: TGCAGCGCTTCACCTCAGGGGCACTATGGCTACACCTTC.